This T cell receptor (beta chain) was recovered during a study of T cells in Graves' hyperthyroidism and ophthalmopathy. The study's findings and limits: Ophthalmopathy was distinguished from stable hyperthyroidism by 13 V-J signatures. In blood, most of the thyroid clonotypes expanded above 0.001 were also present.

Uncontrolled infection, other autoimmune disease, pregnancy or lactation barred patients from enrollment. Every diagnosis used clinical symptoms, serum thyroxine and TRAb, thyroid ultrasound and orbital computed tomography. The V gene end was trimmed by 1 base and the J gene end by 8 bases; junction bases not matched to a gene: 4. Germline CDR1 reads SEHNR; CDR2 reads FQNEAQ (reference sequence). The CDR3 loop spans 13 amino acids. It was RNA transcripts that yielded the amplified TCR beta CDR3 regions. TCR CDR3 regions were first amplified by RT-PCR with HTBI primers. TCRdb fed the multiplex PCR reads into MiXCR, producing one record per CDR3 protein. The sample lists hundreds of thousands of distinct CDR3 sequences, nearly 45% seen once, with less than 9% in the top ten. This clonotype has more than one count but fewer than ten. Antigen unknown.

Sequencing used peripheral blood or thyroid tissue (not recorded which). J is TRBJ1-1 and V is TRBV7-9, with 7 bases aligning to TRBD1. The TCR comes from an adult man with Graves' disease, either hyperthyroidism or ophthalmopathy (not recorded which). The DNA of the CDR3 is TGTGCCAGCAGCTTAGAGGGGGCCCCAGAAGCTTTCTTT. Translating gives CASSLEGAPEAFF.